The clone carrying this T cell receptor beta chain was detected many times. The target antigen is unknown. This record comes from a study of T cell repertoires in cytomegalovirus infection. Across the study: Matching HLA type and CMV infection were both indicated by public TCR beta signatures. Study-level results: Clonotype analysis showed dominance of the ex vivo response by HLA-C-restricted CMV-specific TCR beta clonotypes. Summed frequency of public TCR beta families distinguished CMV carriers with the relevant HLA.

Per the germline V gene, CDR1 is LNHDA and CDR2 is SQIVND (reference sequence). Trimming took 4 bases from V and 6 from J, leaving 18 bases between them. The CDR3 spans 15 residues. TCRdb called the reads again in MiXCR, with one record for every CDR3 protein. Of some 220,000 distinct CDR3 sequences in the sample, around 6.4% are singletons; the top ten hold roughly 6.5%. The receptor's source is a human donor in good health (CMV status not recorded). Some clones in this sample may be carry-over from other donors' samples. The gene calls are TRBV19 and TRBJ1-2, with D possibly TRBD1 on 6 matching bases. The specimen was PBMCs. This CDR3 is CASSTGQTWVDGYTF. DNA of the CDR3: TGTGCCAGTAGTACCGGACAGACGTGGGTCGATGGCTACACCTTC.